The 31 T cell receptor beta chains presented below share a single source sample, sequenced in a study of cytomegalovirus exposure and HLA in healthy donors. The primer mix had 60 Vbeta and 13 Jbeta primers. Sequencing used immunoSEQ multiplex PCR; TCRdb keeps in-frame clones, though not all of them. The sample lists around 190,000 clones; more than 65% were seen once. The sequenced material came from PBMCs. The receptors stem from a man aged 35 to 55 in good health and CMV-seropositive.

In DNA, the CDR3 is TGCGCCAGCAGTGATGCGGGAAGGTTGGCCTACAATGAGCAGTTCTTC. Its protein is CASSDAGRLAYNEQFF. This chain uses TRBV10-1 with TRBJ2-1; possibly TRBD2 for D (6 bases). The CDR3 contains 16 residues. Per the germline V gene, CDR1 is WNHNN and CDR2 is SYGVQD (reference sequence). V was shortened by 3 bases and J by 2 bases, with 14 bases between the two germline ends.

The chain combines TRBV19 with TRBJ1-5; 8 bases fit TRBD1. V lost 7 bases and J lost 6; bases outside the gene matches: 8. Germline V lookup: CDR1 LNHDA, CDR2 SQIVND (reference sequence). The CDR3 totals 14 residues. CDR3 residues: CASNSGQVFQPQHF. The CDR3 nucleotides read TGTGCCAGTAATTCGGGACAGGTTTTTCAGCCCCAGCATTTT.

The rearrangement joins TRBV6-1 to TRBJ1-2; weak D call: TRBD1 (6 bases). The germline gives CDR1 MNHNS, CDR2 SASEGT. This CDR3 is 15 amino acids long. Trimming removed 3 bases from V and 5 bases from J, with 16 bases in between. CDR3 DNA: TGTGCCAGCAGTGAGACCGGGACAAGGATATATGGCTACACCTTC. The encoded protein is CASSETGTRIYGYTF.

The CDR3 DNA is TGTGCCAGCAGTTCGCGGGACAGAGCCCCCTTTAACTATGGCTACACCTTC. Its translation is CASSSRDRAPFNYGYTF. V is TRBV27 and J is TRBJ1-2, with TRBD1 identical over 7 bases. Looked up from germline, CDR1 is MNHEY and CDR2 is SMNVEV (reference sequence). J gave up 1 base and V 4 bases, and 12 bases lay outside the gene matches. The CDR3 extends over 17 amino acids.

The chain recombines TRBV15 with TRBJ2-7; tentatively, D is TRBD1 (5 bases). Germline-derived CDR1 and CDR2 are LNHNV and YYDKDF (reference sequence). The CDR3 extends over 14 amino acids. V lost 2 bases to trimming and J lost 2 bases, with 10 bases between them. The CDR3 region has the DNA TGTGCCACCAGCAGAAGGGGCGGCCCCTACGAGCAGTACTTC. This gives the protein CATSRRGGPYEQYF.

V and J are TRBV5-8 and TRBJ2-3; 13 bases map to TRBD2. The CDR3 has 19 residues. The germline V gene has CDR1 SGHTS and CDR2 YDEGEE. Trimming removed 4 bases from V and 2 bases from J; junction bases left unmatched: 13. The CDR3 spells CASSPGGTSGDPFTDTQYF. For the CDR3, the DNA is TGTGCCAGCAGCCCTGGAGGGACTAGCGGGGATCCCTTCACAGATACGCAGTATTTT.

The chain joins TRBV27 to TRBJ2-7; 12 positions match TRBD2. Germline lookup yields CDR1 MNHEY and CDR2 SMNVEV (reference sequence). Losses at the gene ends were 2 bases for V and 5 bases for J; bases not matched to a gene: 4. This CDR3 contains 15 residues. The CDR3 coding sequence is TGTGCCAGCAGTTTAGCTAGCGGGAGGGCCCACGAGCAGTACTTC. Translation gives CASSLASGRAHEQYF.

The J gene is TRBJ2-7, the V gene TRBV5-1; tentative D call: TRBD1 (6 bases). Trimming took 4 bases from V and 1 from J, leaving 12 bases between them. This CDR3 spans 14 amino acids. CDR1 SGHRS and CDR2 YFSETQ come from the germline V gene. CDR3 region: CASSPGQFSYEQYF. In nucleotides, the CDR3 is TGCGCCAGCAGCCCAGGACAGTTTTCCTACGAGCAGTACTTC.

The V and J genes are TRBV7-9 and TRBJ2-5; D is undetermined. Germline V gene sequence: CDR1 SEHNR, CDR2 FQNEAQ (reference sequence). V shed 0 bases and J shed 5 bases, with 7 bases lying between them. The CDR3 is made up of 13 amino acids. As DNA, the CDR3 is TGTGCCAGCAGCTTAGCTACTTGGGAGACCCAGTACTTC. It encodes CASSLATWETQYF.

The chain carries TRBV7-9 and TRBJ2-3; TRBD1 is a possible D gene (6 bases). The CDR3 is 15 residues long. Trimming removed 7 bases at V and 2 bases at J, with 16 bases between. From germline, CDR1 is SEHNR and CDR2 FQNEAQ (reference sequence). The CDR3 DNA follows: TGTGCCAGCACAAGACCGAAGGGGGACACAGATACGCAGTATTTT. It specifies CASTRPKGDTDTQYF.

CDR3 nucleotide sequence: TGTGCCAGCAGCCCCGACAGGGGGACTGAAGCTTTCTTT. It yields the protein CASSPDRGTEAFF. The chain employs TRBV11-2 and TRBJ1-1, with 9 bases that match TRBD1. The V and J ends lost 5 bases and 5 bases, in that order; junction bases with no gene match: 3. Germline V gene lookup returns CDR1 SGHAT and CDR2 FQNNGV. CDR3 size: 13 residues.

This clone appeared a single time. The CDR3 coding sequence is TGCAGCCGACAGGGGCGTCATGGCTACACCTTC. It translates to CSRQGRHGYTF. The gene calls are TRBV20-1 and TRBJ1-2, with 8 nucleotides matching TRBD1. This CDR3 spans 11 amino acids. Germline CDR1 DFQATT, CDR2 SNEGSKA (reference sequence).

The sample holds one count of this clone. Additional DNA sequences in this sample encode the identical CDR3. The chain employs TRBV5-1 and TRBJ2-5; 9 bases are shared with TRBD2. CDR3 size: 16 residues. CDR1 is SGHRS and CDR2 is YFSETQ in the germline V gene. V dropped 0 bases and J dropped 1; count of bases not matched to a gene: 4. CDR3 protein: CASSLALAGAQETQYF. DNA of the CDR3: TGCGCCAGCAGCTTGGCATTAGCGGGAGCCCAAGAGACCCAGTACTTC. Supplemented by reference TRBV5-1 and TRBJ2-5, the full variable domain reads KAGVTQTPRYLIKTRGQQVTLSCSPISGHRSVSWYQQTPGQGLQFLFEYFSETQRNKGNFPGRFSGRQFSNSRSEMNVSTLELGDSALYLCASSLALAGAQETQYFGPGTRLLVL.

J is TRBJ1-4 and V is TRBV5-6; D is perhaps TRBD1 (5 bases). This CDR3 spans 15 amino acids. V gave up 0 bases and J gave up 8 bases, with 14 bases separating them. Germline V gene lookup returns CDR1 SGHDT and CDR2 YYEEEE. The chain's CDR3 is CASSLALGGGEKLFF. In DNA, the CDR3 is TGTGCCAGCAGCTTGGCGTTGGGGGGAGGAGAAAAACTGTTTTTT.

The chain couples TRBV10-3 to TRBJ2-7; 10 bases align to TRBD1. Looked up from germline, CDR1 is ENHRY and CDR2 is SYGVKD. The CDR3 totals 13 residues. V dropped 10 bases and J dropped 4; count of bases not matched to a gene: 7. The CDR3 DNA sequence: TGTGCCAGCTGGACAGGGGGAGCTTACGAGCAGTACTTC. It is translated as CASWTGGAYEQYF.

J is TRBJ2-7 and V is TRBV5-1, with TRBD2 matching 7 bases. This CDR3 contains 14 residues. V shed 3 bases, J shed 5 bases, and the junction held 8 bases outside the gene matches. Germline CDR1 reads SGHRS; CDR2 reads YFSETQ. The CDR3 DNA reads as TGCGCCAGCAGCTCGGGCGGGAGCATGAACGAGCAGTACTTC. Its translation: CASSSGGSMNEQYF.

Here the CDR3 DNA reads TGTGCCAGCACTTGGCTCGGGGAGCTGTTTTTT. Translated: CASTWLGELFF. This chain joins TRBV6-1 and TRBJ2-2, with unresolved D. The V gene lost 7 bases and the J gene lost 7 bases, with 7 bases spanning the gap. The CDR3 contains 11 residues. CDR1 MNHNS and CDR2 SASEGT come from the germline V gene.

The chain carries TRBV28 and TRBJ2-7, with D possibly being TRBD1 (6 bases). The germline V and J ends were trimmed by 3 bases and 2 bases, with 14 bases remaining between them. Looked up from germline, CDR1 is MDHEN and CDR2 is SYDVKM. CDR3 length: 15 residues. The CDR3 nucleotides read TGTGCCAGCAGTTTGTCCAGGGGTTCTACCTACGAGCAGTACTTC. This sequence encodes CASSLSRGSTYEQYF.

The chain recombines TRBV4-3 with TRBJ2-3, with a possible D match to TRBD1 (6 bases). Germline V CDR1 and CDR2: LGHNA, YSLEER. V was cut by 6 bases and J by 6 bases, with 7 bases left in between. CDR3 size: 11 residues. The CDR3 here is CASSQGDTQYF. In DNA form, the CDR3 reads TGCGCCAGCAGTCAGGGGGATACGCAGTATTTT.

The rearrangement joins TRBV19 to TRBJ2-7; TRBD1 matches at 10 bases. V gave up 5 bases and J gave up 3 bases; unmatched junction bases: 7. Germline CDR1 is LNHDA and CDR2 is SQIVND (reference sequence). The CDR3 covers 15 residues. The CDR3 reads CASSSEGQGIYEQYF. The CDR3 nucleotides read TGTGCCAGTAGTTCAGAGGGACAGGGGATCTACGAGCAGTACTTC.

The chain combines TRBV5-1 with TRBJ2-1; the match to TRBD2 covers 9 bases. The germline gives CDR1 SGHRS, CDR2 YFSETQ. Germline trimming cut 5 bases from V and 7 bases from J; bases unmatched to any gene: 10. The CDR3 length is 15 residues. DNA of the CDR3: TGCGCCAGCAGGGGGGGGACTAGCTATAGTAATGAGCAGTTCTTC. The encoded protein is CASRGGTSYSNEQFF.

In this sample, this clone turned up a few times. The V and J genes are TRBV4-2 and TRBJ2-3; TRBD2 agrees at 11 bases. Germline CDR1 is LGHNA and CDR2 is YNFKEQ. There are 17 residues in the CDR3. J was trimmed by 6 bases and V by 5 bases; bases with no gene match: 13. The CDR3 nucleotides are TGTGCCAGCAGCACCGAGGTGGTAGCGGGGGGGCGGGATACGCAGTATTTT. Protein sequence: CASSTEVVAGGRDTQYF.

The rearrangement links TRBV9 to TRBJ2-3, with a tentative D call TRBD2 (5 bases). CDR1 is SGDLS, CDR2 YYNGEE, per germline. The V end lost 1 base, the J end lost 4 bases, and 10 bases lay between the germline ends. This CDR3 is 14 amino acids long. The CDR3 DNA follows: TGTGCCAGCAGCGTATTAGGGAGAGCAGATACGCAGTATTTT. This codes for CASSVLGRADTQYF.

The chain recombines TRBV28 with TRBJ1-1; no definite D call. CDR1 is MDHEN, CDR2 SYDVKM, per germline. The CDR3 has 11 amino acids. V was clipped by 3 bases and J by 11 bases, with 10 bases between them. The CDR3: CASSFRDSAFF. The CDR3 DNA reads as TGTGCCAGCAGTTTCCGGGATTCGGCTTTCTTT.

The chain recombines TRBV6-5 with TRBJ1-1, with 12 bases lining up with TRBD1. Germline V gene sequence: CDR1 MNHEY, CDR2 SVGAGI. The CDR3 runs 15 residues. V dropped 6 bases and J dropped 4; count of bases not matched to a gene: 6. CDR3 sequence reads: CASRAGTGGFTEAFF. The CDR3 DNA sequence: TGTGCCAGCAGAGCCGGGACAGGGGGCTTCACTGAAGCTTTCTTT.

The chain uses TRBV6-1 and TRBJ2-1, with 9 bases matching TRBD2. Germline values: CDR1 MNHNS, CDR2 SASEGT. The CDR3 covers 15 residues. Losses at the gene ends were 2 bases for V and 4 bases for J; bases not matched to a gene: 3. CDR3 sequence reads: CASSEMTSGYNEQFF. DNA for the CDR3: TGTGCCAGCAGTGAAATGACTAGCGGTTACAATGAGCAGTTCTTC.

This clone was detected once. The chain carries TRBV2 and TRBJ2-7; D is unresolved. CDR3 length: 10 residues. The germline V gene has CDR1 SNHLY and CDR2 FYNNEI. The V gene lost 8 bases and the J gene lost 4 bases, with 6 bases spanning the gap. This CDR3 reads CASREYEQYF. In nucleotides, the CDR3 is TGTGCCAGCCGAGAATACGAGCAGTACTTC.

This chain uses TRBV5-1 with TRBJ2-1; a weak D match, TRBD2 (6 bases). V lost 3 bases and J 8 bases, leaving 15 bases between the germline ends. The CDR3 totals 14 residues. Germline V gene lookup returns CDR1 SGHRS and CDR2 YFSETQ. This CDR3 reads CASSSGEWSDEQFF. CDR3 nucleotide sequence: TGCGCCAGCAGCTCGGGGGAGTGGTCTGATGAGCAGTTCTTC. The complete variable domain, with remaining parts taken from reference TRBV5-1 and TRBJ2-1, reads KAGVTQTPRYLIKTRGQQVTLSCSPISGHRSVSWYQQTPGQGLQFLFEYFSETQRNKGNFPGRFSGRQFSNSRSEMNVSTLELGDSALYLCASSSGEWSDEQFFGPGTRLTVL.

The gene calls are TRBV19 and TRBJ2-7; 7 positions agree with TRBD2. Trimming took 5 bases from V and 3 from J; bases not matched to a gene: 7. This CDR3 contains 14 residues. Germline V CDR1 and CDR2: LNHDA, SQIVND (reference sequence). The CDR3 spells CASSYGAGHYEQYF. Written as DNA, the CDR3 is TGTGCCAGTAGTTACGGAGCGGGGCACTACGAGCAGTACTTC.

The chain recombines TRBV30 with TRBJ2-5; TRBD2 aligns across 7 bases. There are 13 residues in the CDR3. With 1 base clipped from V and 5 bases from J, the junction kept 4 bases outside the gene matches. CDR1 GTSNPN and CDR2 SVGIG come from the germline V gene (reference sequence). CDR3 sequence: CAWSGGGWETQYF. Written as DNA, the CDR3 is TGTGCCTGGAGTGGGGGGGGGTGGGAGACCCAGTACTTC.

This clone has just one count. The DNA of the CDR3 is TGTGCCTGGAGAGCTGCCAGGGGCGAGGTTTCACCCCTCCACTTT. It encodes CAWRAARGEVSPLHF. The rearrangement links TRBV30 to TRBJ1-6; D possibly corresponds to TRBD1 (6 bases). V was pared by 3 bases and J by 9 bases, with 18 bases between. Germline loops: CDR1 GTSNPN, CDR2 SVGIG (reference sequence). CDR3 size: 15 residues.